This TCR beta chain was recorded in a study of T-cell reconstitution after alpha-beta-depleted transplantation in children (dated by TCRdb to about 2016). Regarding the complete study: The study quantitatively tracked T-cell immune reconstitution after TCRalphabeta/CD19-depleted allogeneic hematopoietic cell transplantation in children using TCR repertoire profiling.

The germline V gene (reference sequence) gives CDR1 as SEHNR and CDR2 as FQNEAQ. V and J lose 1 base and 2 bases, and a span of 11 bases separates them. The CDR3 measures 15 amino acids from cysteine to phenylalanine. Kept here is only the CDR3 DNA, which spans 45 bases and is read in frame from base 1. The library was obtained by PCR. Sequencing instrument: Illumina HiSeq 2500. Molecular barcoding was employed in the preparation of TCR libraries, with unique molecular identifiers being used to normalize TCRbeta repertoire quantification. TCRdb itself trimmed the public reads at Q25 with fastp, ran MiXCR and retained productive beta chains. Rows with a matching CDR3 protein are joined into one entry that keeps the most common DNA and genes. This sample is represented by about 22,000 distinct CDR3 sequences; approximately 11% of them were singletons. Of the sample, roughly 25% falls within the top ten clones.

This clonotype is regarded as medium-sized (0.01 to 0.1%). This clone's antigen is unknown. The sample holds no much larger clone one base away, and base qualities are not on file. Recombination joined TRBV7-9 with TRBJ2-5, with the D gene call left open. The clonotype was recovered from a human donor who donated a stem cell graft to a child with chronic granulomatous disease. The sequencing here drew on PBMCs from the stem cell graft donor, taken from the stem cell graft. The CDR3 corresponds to CASSLEPRQQETQYF. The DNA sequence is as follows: TGTGCCAGCAGCTTAGAGCCTCGGCAGCAAGAGACCCAGTACTTC.